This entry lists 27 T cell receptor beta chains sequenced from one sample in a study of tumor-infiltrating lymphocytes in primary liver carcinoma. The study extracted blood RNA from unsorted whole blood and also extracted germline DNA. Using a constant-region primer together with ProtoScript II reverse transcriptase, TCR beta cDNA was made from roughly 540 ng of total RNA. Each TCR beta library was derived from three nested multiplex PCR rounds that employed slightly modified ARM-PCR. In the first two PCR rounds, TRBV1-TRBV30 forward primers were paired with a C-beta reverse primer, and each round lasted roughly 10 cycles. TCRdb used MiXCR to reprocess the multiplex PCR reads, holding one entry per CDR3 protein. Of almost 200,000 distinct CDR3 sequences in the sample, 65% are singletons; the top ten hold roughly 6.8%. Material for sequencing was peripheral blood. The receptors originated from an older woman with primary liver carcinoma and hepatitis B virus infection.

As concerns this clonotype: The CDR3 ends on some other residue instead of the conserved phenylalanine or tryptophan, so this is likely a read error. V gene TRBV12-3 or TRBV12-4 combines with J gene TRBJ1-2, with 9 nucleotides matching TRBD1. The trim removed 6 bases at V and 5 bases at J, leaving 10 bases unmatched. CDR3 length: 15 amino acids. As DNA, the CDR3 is TGTGCCAGCAGCCCGACAGGGGGAAGACTATATGGCTACACCTCC. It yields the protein CASSPTGGRLYGYTS.

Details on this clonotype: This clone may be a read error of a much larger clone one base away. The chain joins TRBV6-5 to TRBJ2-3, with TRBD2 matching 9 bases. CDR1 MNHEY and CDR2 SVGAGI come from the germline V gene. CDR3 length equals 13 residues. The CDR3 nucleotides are TGTGCCAGCCATGCTAGCGGGACAGAAACGCAGTATTTT. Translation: CASHASGTETQYF.

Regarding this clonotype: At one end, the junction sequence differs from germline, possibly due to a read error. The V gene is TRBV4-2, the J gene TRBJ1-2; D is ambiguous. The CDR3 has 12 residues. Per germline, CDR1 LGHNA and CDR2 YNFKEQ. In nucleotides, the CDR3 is TGTGCCAGCAGCCAAGTAAACTATGGCTACACTTTC. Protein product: CASSQVNYGYTF.

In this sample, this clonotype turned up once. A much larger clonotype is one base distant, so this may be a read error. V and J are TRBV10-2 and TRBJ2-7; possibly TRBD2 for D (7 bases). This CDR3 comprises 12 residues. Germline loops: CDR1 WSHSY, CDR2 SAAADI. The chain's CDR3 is CANSEGGYEQYF. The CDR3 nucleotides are TGCGCCAACAGTGAGGGGGGGTACGAGCAGTACTTC.

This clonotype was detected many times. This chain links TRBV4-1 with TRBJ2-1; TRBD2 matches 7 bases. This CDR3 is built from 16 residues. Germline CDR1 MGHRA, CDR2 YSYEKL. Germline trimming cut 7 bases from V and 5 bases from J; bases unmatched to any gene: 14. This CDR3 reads CASTKLLGGRNNEQFF. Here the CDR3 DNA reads TGCGCCAGCACCAAACTCCTAGGCGGGAGAAACAATGAGCAGTTCTTC.

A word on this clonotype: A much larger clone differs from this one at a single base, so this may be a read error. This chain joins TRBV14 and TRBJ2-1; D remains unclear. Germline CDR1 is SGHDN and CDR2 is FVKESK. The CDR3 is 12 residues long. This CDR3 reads CASIQDQRISFF. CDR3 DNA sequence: TGTGCCAGCATCCAAGATCAAAGGATTTCGTTCTTC.

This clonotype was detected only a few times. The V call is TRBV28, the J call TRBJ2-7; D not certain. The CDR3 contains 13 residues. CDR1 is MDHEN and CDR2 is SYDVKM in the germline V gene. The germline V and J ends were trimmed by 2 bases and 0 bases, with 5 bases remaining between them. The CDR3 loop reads CASSLGHSYEQYF. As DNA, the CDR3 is TGTGCCAGCAGTTTAGGGCACTCCTACGAGCAGTACTTC.

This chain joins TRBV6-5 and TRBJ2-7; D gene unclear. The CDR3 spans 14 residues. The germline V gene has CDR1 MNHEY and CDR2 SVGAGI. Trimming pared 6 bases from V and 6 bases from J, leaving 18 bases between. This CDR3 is CASREAIMLAEQYF. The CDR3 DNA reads TGTGCCAGCAGAGAGGCCATTATGTTAGCCGAGCAGTACTTC.

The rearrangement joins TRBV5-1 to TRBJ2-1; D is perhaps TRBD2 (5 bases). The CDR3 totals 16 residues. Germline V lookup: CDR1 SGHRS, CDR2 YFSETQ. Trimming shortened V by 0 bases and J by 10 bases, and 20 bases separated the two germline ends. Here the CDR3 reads CASSLGGITSFYEQFF. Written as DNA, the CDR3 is TGCGCCAGCAGCTTGGGTGGCATAACTAGTTTCTACGAGCAGTTCTTC.

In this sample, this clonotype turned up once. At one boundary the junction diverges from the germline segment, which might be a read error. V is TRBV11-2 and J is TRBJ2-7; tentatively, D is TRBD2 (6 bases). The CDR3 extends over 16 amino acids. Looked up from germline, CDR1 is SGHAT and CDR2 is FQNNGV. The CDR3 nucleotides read TGTGCCAGCAGCTCGATTAGCGGAAGTGGGTCCTACGAGCAGTTATTC. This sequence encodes CASSSISGSGSYEQLF.

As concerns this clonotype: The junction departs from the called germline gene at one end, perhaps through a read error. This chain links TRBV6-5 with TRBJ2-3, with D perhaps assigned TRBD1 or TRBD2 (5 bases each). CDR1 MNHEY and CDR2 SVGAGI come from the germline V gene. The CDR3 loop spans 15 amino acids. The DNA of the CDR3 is TGTGCCGGCAGTATCCGGGACCGATACACAGATACGCAGTATTTT. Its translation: CAGSIRDRYTDTQYF.

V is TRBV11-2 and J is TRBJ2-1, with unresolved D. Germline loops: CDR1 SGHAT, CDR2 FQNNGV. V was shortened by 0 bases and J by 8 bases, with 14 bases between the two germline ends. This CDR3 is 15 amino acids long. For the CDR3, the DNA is TGTGCCAGCAGCTTAGAGAGGAGCCTCCTCGATGAGCAGTTCTTC. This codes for CASSLERSLLDEQFF.

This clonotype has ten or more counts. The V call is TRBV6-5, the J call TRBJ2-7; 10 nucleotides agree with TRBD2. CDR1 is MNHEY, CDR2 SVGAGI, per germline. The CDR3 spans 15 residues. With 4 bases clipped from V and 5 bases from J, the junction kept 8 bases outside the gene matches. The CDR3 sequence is CASSFSPSGGDEQYF. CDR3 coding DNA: TGTGCCAGCAGTTTCTCTCCTAGCGGGGGCGACGAGCAGTACTTC.

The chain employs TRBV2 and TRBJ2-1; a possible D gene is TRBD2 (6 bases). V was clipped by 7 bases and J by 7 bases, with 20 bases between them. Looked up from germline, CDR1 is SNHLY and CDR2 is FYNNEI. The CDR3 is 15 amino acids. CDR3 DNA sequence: TGTGCCAGCATGATTACCAGGGACTCAATAAATGAGCAGTTCTTC. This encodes CASMITRDSINEQFF.

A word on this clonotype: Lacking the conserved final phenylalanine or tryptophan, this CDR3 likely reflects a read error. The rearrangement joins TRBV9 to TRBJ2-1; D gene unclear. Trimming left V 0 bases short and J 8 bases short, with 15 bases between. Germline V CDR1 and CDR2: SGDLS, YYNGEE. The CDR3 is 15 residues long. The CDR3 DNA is TGTGCCAGCAGCGTAGCGGCCACTCCCGAGGATGAGCAGTTCTTA. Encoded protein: CASSVAATPEDEQFL.

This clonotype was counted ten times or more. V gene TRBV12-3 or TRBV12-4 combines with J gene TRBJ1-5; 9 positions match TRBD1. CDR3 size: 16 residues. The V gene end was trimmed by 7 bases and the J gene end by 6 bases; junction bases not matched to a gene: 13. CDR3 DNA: TGTGCCAGCAATGCTTTGGGACAGGGTGAAAGTCAGCCCCAGCATTTT. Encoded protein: CASNALGQGESQPQHF.

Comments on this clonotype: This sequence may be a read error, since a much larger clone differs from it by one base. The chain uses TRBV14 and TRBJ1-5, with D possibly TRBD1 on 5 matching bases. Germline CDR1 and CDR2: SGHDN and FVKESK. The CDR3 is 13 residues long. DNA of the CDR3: TGTGCCAGCAGCCTGGGACTTCGGCAGCCCCGGCATTTT. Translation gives CASSLGLRQPRHF.

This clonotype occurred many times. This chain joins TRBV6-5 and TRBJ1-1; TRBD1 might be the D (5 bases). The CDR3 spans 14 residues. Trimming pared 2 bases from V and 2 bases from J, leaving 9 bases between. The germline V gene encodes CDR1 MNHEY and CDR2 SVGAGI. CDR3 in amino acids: CASSYGRVNTEAFF. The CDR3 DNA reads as TGTGCCAGCAGTTACGGCAGGGTTAACACTGAAGCTTTCTTT.

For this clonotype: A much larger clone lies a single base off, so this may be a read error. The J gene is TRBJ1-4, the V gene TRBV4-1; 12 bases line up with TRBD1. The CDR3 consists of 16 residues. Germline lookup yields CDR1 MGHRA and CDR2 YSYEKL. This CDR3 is CACSPTPRDRGQKLFF. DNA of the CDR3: TGCGCCTGCAGCCCTACCCCCAGGGACAGGGGGCAGAAACTGTTTTTT.

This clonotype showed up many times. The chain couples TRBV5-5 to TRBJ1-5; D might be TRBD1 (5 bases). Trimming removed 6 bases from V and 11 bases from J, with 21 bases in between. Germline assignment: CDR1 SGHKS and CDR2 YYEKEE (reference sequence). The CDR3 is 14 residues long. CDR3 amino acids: CASTIGAGRFAQHF. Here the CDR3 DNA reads TGTGCCAGCACCATTGGGGCCGGAAGATTCGCCCAGCATTTT. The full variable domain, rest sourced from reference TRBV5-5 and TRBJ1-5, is DAGVTQSPTHLIKTRGQQVTLRCSPISGHKSVSWYQQVLGQGPQFIFQYYEKEERGRGNFPDRFSARQFPNYSSELNVNALLLGDSALYLCASTIGAGRFAQHFGDGTRLSIL.

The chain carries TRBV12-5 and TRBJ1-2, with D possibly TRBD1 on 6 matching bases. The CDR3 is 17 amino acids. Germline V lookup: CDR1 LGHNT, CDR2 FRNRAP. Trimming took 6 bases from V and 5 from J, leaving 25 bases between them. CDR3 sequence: CASGPPGERIGLYGYTF. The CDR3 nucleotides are TGTGCTAGTGGCCCTCCAGGGGAAAGGATTGGCCTGTATGGCTACACCTTC.

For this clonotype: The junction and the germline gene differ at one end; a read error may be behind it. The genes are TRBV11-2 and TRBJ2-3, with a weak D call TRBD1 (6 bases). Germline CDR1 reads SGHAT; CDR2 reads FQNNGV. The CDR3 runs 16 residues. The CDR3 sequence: CTSSFSPPGATDMQYF. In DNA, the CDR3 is TGTACCAGCAGCTTCTCCCCTCCAGGGGCCACAGATATGCAGTATTTT.

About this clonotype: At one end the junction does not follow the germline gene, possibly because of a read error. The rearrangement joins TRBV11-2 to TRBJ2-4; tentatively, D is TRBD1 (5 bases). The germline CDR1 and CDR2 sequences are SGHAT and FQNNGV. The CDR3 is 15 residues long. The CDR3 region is CACSSLRNRKNIQYF. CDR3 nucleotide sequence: TGTGCCTGCAGCTCGCTCCGGAACAGGAAAAACATTCAGTACTTC. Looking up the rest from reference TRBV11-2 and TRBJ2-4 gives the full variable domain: EAGVAQSPRYKIIEKRQSVAFWCNPISGHATLYWYQQILGQGPKLLIQFQNNGVVDDSQLPKDRFSAERLKGVDSTLKIQPAKLEDSAVYLCACSSLRNRKNIQYFGAGTRLSVL.

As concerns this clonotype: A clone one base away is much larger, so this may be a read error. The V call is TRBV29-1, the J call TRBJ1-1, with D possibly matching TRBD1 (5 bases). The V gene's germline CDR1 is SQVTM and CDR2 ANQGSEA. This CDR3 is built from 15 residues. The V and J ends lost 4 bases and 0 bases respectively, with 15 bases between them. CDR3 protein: CSVGRFGTLNTEAFF. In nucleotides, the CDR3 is TGCAGCGTTGGCAGATTCGGGACTTTGAACACTGAAGCTTTCTTT.

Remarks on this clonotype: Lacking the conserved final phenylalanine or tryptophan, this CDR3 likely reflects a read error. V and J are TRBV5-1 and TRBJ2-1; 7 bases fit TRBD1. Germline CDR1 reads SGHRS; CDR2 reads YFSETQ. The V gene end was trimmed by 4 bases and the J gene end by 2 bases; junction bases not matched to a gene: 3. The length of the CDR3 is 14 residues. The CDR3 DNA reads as TGCGCCAGCAGCCGGGACAGTACCTACAATGAGCAGTTCCTC. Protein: CASSRDSTYNEQFL.

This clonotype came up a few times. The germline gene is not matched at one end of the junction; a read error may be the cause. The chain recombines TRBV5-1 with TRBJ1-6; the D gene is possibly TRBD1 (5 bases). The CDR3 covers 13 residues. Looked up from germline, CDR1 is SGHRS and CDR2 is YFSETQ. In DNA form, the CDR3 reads TGCGCCAGCAGAGACAGCCTAAATTCGCCCCTCCACTTT. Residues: CASRDSLNSPLHF.

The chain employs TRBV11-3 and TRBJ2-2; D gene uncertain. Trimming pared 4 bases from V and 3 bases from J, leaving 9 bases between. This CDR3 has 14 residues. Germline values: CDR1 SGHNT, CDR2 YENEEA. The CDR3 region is CASSSSRYTGELFF. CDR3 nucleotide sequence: TGTGCCAGCAGCTCCTCGAGATACACCGGGGAGCTGTTTTTT.